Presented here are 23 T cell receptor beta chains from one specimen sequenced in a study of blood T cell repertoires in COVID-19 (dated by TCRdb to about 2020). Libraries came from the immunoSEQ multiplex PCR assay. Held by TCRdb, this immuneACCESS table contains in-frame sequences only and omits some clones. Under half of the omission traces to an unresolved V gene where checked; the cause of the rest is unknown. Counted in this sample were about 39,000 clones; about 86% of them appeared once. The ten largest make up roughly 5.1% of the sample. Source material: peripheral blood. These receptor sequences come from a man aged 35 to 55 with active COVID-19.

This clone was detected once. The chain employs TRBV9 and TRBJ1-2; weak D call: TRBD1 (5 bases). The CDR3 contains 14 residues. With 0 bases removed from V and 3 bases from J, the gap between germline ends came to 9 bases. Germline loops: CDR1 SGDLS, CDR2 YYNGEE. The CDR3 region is CASSVGGGDYGYTF. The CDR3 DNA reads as TGTGCCAGCAGCGTAGGCGGGGGGGACTATGGCTACACCTTC.

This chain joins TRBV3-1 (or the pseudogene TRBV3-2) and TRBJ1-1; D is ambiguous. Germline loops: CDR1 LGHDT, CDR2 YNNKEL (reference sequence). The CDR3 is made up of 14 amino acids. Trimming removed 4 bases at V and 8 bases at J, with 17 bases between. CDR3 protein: CASSRGPAPGEAFF. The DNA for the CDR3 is TGTGCCAGCAGCCGAGGGCCGGCTCCAGGCGAAGCTTTCTTT.

CDR3 bases: TGTGCCTGGACCACGGACAGGGGGAACGCAGATACGCAGTATTTT. Amino acids: CAWTTDRGNADTQYF. The V and J genes are TRBV30 and TRBJ2-3; the match to TRBD1 covers 10 bases. J was trimmed by 4 bases and V by 4 bases; bases with no gene match: 8. The length of the CDR3 is 15 residues. Germline V gene sequence: CDR1 GTSNPN, CDR2 SVGIG (reference sequence).

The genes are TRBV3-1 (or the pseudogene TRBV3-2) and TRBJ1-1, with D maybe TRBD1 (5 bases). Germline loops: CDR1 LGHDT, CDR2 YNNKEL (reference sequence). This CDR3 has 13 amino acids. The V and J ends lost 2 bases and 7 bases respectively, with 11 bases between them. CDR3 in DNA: TGTGCCAGCAGCCAACAGGGATGGGGTGAAGCTTTCTTT. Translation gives CASSQQGWGEAFF.

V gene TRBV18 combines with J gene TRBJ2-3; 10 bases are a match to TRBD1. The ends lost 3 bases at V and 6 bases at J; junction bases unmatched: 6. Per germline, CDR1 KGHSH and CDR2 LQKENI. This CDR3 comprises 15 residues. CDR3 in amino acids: CASSPQTGGGDTQYF. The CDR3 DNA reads TGTGCCAGCTCACCCCAGACAGGGGGCGGGGATACGCAGTATTTT.

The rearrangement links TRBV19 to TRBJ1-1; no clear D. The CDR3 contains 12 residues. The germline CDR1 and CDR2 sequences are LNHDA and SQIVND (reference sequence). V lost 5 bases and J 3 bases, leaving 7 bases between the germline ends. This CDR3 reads CASSSGYTEAFF. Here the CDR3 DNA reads TGTGCCAGTAGTTCGGGTTACACTGAAGCTTTCTTT.

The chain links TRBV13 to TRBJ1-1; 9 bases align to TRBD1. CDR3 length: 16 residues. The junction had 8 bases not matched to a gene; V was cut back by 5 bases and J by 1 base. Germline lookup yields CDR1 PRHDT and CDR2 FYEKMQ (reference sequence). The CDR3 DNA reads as TGTGCCAGCAGCGCTGGGACAGGGAGAAAGAACACTGAAGCTTTCTTT. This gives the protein CASSAGTGRKNTEAFF.

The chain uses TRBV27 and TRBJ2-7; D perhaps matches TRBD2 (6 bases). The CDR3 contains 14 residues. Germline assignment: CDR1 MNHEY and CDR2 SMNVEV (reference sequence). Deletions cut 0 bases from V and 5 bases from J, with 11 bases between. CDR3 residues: CASSLSAGFNEQYF. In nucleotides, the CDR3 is TGTGCCAGCAGTTTATCCGCGGGGTTCAACGAGCAGTACTTC.

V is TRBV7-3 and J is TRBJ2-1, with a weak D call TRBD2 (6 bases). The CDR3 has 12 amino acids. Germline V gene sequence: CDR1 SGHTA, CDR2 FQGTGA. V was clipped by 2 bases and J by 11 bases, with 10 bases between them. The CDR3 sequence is CASSLSGGKQFF. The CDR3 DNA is TGTGCCAGCAGCTTATCGGGCGGGAAGCAGTTCTTC.

The CDR3 region has the DNA TGCGCCAGCAGCTTGGGCGGGACAGGGGGCGCCTACGAGCAGTACTTC. The encoded protein is CASSLGGTGGAYEQYF. The rearrangement joins TRBV5-1 to TRBJ2-7, with 12 bases that match TRBD1. From germline, CDR1 is SGHRS and CDR2 YFSETQ. This CDR3 has 16 amino acids. Losses at the gene ends were 0 bases for V and 2 bases for J; bases not matched to a gene: 3.

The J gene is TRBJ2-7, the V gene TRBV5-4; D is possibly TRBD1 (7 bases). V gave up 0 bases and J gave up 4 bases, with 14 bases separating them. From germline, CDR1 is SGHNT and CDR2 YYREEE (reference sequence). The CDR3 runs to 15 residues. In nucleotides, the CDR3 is TGTGCCAGCAGCTTGGCGGCCAGGGGGGAATACGAGCAGTACTTC. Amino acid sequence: CASSLAARGEYEQYF.

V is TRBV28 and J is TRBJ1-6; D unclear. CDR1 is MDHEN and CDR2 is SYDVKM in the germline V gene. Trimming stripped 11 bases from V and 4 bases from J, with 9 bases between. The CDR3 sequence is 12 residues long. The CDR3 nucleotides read TGTGCCCACGGAGGGTATAATTCACCCCTCCACTTT. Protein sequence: CAHGGYNSPLHF.

The CDR3 reads CASSQDRGEKLFF. The CDR3 region has the DNA TGTGCCAGCAGCCAAGACCGGGGTGAAAAACTGTTTTTT. This chain links TRBV3-1 (or the pseudogene TRBV3-2) with TRBJ1-4; no firm D call. The CDR3 consists of 13 residues. Trimming left V 0 bases short and J 7 bases short, with 6 bases between. From germline, CDR1 is LGHDT and CDR2 YNNKEL (reference sequence).

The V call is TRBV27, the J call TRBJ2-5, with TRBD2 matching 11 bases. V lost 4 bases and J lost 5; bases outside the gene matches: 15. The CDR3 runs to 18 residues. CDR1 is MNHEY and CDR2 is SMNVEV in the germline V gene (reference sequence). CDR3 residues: CASSSRPPTSGRGETQYF. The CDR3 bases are TGTGCCAGCAGTTCCCGACCCCCCACTAGCGGGAGAGGTGAGACCCAGTACTTC.

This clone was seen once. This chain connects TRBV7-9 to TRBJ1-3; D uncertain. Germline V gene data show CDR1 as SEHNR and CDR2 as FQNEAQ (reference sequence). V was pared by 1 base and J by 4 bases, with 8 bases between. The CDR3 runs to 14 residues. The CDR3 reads CASSLVARGNTIYF. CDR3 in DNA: TGTGCCAGCAGCTTAGTTGCCCGGGGAAACACCATATATTTT.

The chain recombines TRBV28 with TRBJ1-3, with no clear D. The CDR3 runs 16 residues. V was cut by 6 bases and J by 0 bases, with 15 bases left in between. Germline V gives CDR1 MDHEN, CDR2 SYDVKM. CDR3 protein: CASRLSGSRSGNTIYF. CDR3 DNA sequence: TGTGCCAGCAGACTTTCGGGGTCCCGCTCTGGAAACACCATATATTTT.

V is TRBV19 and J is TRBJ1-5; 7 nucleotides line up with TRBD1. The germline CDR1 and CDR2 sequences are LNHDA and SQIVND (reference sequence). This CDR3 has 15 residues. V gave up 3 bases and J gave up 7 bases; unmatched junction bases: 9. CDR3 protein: CASSMGGDRGQPQHF. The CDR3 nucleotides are TGTGCCAGTAGTATGGGCGGGGACAGAGGACAGCCCCAGCATTTT.

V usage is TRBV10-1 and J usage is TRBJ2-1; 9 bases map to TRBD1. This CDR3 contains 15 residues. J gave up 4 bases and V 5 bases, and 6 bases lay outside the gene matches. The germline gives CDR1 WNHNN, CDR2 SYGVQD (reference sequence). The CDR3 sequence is CASSRTGAGYNEQFF. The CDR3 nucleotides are TGCGCCAGCAGTAGGACAGGGGCCGGGTACAATGAGCAGTTCTTC.

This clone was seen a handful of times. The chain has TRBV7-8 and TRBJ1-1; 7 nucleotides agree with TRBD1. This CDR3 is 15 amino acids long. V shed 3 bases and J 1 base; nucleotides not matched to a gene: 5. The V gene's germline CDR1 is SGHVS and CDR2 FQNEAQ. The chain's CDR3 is CASSFVDRSNTEAFF. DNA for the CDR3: TGTGCCAGCAGCTTCGTGGACAGGTCGAACACTGAAGCTTTCTTT.

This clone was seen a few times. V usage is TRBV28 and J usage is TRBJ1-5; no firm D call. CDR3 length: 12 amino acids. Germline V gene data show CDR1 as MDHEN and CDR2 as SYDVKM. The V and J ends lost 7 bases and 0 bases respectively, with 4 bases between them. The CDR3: CASTYSNQPQHF. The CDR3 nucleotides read TGTGCCAGCACCTATAGCAATCAGCCCCAGCATTTT. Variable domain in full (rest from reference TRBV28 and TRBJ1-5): DVKVTQSSRYLVKRTGEKVFLECVQDMDHENMFWYRQDPGLGLRLIYFSYDVKMKEKGDIPEGYSVSREKKERFSLILESASTNQTSMYLCASTYSNQPQHFGDGTRLSIL.

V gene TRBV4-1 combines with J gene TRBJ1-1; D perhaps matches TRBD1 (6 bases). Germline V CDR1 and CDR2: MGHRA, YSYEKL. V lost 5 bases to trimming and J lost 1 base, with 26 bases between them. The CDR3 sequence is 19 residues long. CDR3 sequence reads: CASSRGGGRVYGKNTEAFF. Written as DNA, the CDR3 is TGCGCCAGCAGCAGGGGGGGCGGCCGGGTTTATGGTAAGAACACTGAAGCTTTCTTT.

For the CDR3, the DNA is TGTGCCAGCAGTGGCCGTGGGACAGGCATCCCAGATACGCAGTATTTT. Amino acids: CASSGRGTGIPDTQYF. The rearrangement links TRBV28 to TRBJ2-3, with TRBD1 identical over 8 bases. With V trimmed by 5 bases and J by 4 bases, 11 bases remained unmatched. The CDR3 contains 16 residues. Germline V lookup: CDR1 MDHEN, CDR2 SYDVKM.

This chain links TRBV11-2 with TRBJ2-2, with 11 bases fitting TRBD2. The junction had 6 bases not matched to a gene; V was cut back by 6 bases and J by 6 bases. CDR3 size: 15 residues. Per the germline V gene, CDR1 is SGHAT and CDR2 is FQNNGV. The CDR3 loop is CASRDVLAGAGELFF. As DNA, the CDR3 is TGTGCCAGCAGGGACGTACTAGCGGGAGCCGGGGAGCTGTTTTTT.